This TCR beta chain comes out of a study of blood T cells in healthy people across ages. Sample-barcoded 5' priming and a J-beta primer mix drove a second PCR of about 6 to 11 cycles. Sequencing recovered at least 2.5 million CDR3-containing paired-end reads from each sample. MiXCR was run by TCRdb on the 5' RACE reads, yielding one entry per CDR3 protein. The sample includes 590,000 or so distinct CDR3 sequences, about 30% of them seen just once. This clonotype was found a few times. V lost 1 base and J 3 bases, leaving 10 bases between the germline ends. In germline, CDR1 is DFQATT, CDR2 SNEGSKA (reference sequence). CDR3 length equals 13 residues.

The origin of this receptor is a woman older than 75 in good health. Sequences were obtained from blood. The chain is built from TRBV20-1 and TRBJ2-7, with TRBD1 as a possible D gene (7 bases). As DNA, the CDR3 is TGCAGTGCTAGAGGTCAGGGGGGCTACGAGCAGTACTTC. This encodes CSARGQGGYEQYF.